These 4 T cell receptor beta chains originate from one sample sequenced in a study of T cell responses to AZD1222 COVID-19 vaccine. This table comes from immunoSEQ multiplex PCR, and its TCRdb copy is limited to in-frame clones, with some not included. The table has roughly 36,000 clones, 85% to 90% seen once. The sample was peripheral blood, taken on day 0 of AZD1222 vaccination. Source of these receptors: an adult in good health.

Here the CDR3 DNA reads TGTGCCAGCAGTTCCCCGACAGGGCCTAGCACAGATACGCAGTATTTT. Protein: CASSSPTGPSTDTQYF. The chain uses TRBV28 and TRBJ2-3; 7 bases map to TRBD1. Germline values: CDR1 MDHEN, CDR2 SYDVKM. The V and J ends lost 4 bases and 0 bases, in that order; junction bases with no gene match: 7. The CDR3 has 16 residues.

CDR3 DNA: TGTGCCAGCAGCACGGGACAGGGAAATGAAAAACTGTTTTTT. Amino acid sequence: CASSTGQGNEKLFF. J is TRBJ1-4 and V is TRBV7-9; 9 positions match TRBD1. The CDR3 runs 14 residues. Losses at the gene ends were 5 bases for V and 5 bases for J; bases not matched to a gene: 3. Looked up from germline, CDR1 is SEHNR and CDR2 is FQNEAQ (reference sequence).

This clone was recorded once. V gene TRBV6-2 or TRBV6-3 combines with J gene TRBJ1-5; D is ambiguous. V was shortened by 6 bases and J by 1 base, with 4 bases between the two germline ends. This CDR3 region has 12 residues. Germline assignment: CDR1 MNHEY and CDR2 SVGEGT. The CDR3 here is CASSQSNQPQHF. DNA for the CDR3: TGTGCCAGCAGCCAAAGCAATCAGCCCCAGCATTTT.

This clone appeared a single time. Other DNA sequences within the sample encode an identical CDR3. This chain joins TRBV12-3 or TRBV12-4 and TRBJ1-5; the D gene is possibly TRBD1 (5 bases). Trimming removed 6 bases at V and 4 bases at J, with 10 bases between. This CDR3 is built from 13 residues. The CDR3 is CASSLRENQPQHF. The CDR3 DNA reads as TGTGCCAGCAGCCTCAGGGAGAATCAGCCCCAGCATTTT.